The present TCR beta chain was sequenced within a study of T cells after yellow fever vaccination. Study-level results: Peaking on day 5 versus 15, the secondary response was faster but weaker. In post-booster samples, most primary-vaccination clones reappeared (about 95% CD4, roughly 89% CD8). Highly abundant clonotypes carried over from the bulk population could end up in FACS-sorted repertoires as contaminants.

CDR3 length equals 17 residues. CDR1 LGHNA and CDR2 YSLEER come from the germline V gene. J was trimmed by 0 bases and V by 3 bases; bases with no gene match: 3. A word on this clonotype: The antigen is not known.

A universal primer site and UMIs were added as TCR cDNA was made by 5'RACE template switching. From the 5' RACE reads, TCRdb called clonotypes with MiXCR, one entry per CDR3 protein. The sample records some 110,000 distinct CDR3 sequences, approximately 7% being singletons. The sequenced sample was CD4+ T cells sorted from PBMCs, obtained more than 8 days after the first yellow fever vaccination. The V gene is TRBV4-3, the J gene TRBJ2-3, with 13 bases lining up with TRBD2. The sequence derives from a man between 18 and 35 years old who received the YFV17D yellow fever vaccine. The CDR3 is CASSHGTSGDSTDTQYF. CDR3 DNA: TGCGCCAGCAGCCACGGGACTAGCGGGGATAGCACAGATACGCAGTATTTT.